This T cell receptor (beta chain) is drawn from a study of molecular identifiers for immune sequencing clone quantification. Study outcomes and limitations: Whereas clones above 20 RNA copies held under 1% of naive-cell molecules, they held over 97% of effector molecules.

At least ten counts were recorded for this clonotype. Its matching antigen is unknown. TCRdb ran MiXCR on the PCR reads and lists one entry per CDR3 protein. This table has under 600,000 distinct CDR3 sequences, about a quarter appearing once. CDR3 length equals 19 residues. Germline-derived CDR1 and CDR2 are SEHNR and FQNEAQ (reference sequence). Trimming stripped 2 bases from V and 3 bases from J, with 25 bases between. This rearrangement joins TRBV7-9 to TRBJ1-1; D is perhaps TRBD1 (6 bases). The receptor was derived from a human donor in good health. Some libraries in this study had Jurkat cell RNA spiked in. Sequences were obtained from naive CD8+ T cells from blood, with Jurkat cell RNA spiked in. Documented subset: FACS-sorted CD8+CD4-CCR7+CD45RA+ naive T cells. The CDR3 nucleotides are TGTGCCAGCAGCTTAATCCCATTGGGGGGGCGAAGAGGGCACACTGAAGCTTTCTTT. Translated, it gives CASSLIPLGGRRGHTEAFF.